These T cell receptor beta chains were read from a single sample in a study of T cell changes during pregnancy in multiple sclerosis. Sequencing was performed with immunoSEQ multiplex PCR; in TCRdb, only in-frame clones are kept and a portion is missing. This sample has around 57,000 clones, with about 88% found just once. Sample: peripheral blood, taken in the first trimester of pregnancy. These receptors all stem from a female donor with multiple sclerosis, enrolled in a pregnancy study. CDR3s include the opening cysteine and the closing phenylalanine or tryptophan. A D gene is named only where the DNA matches it firmly. Expanded clones are given a class, and other clones once, few, many or no size at all.

J gene: TRBJ2-1
V gene: TRBV10-1
CDR3 length: 15
clone size: -
D gene: TRBD2
CDR3 DNA: TGCGCCAGCAGTGTTCCGGGACTAGCGGGCAATGAGCAGTTCTTC
CDR3 protein: CASSVPGLAGNEQFF

J gene: TRBJ2-4
V gene: TRBV19
CDR3 length: 14
clone size: -
D gene: TRBD1
CDR3 DNA: TGTGCCAGTAGCGGGACAGGGGGCAATGCCATTCAGTACTTC
CDR3 protein: CASSGTGGNAIQYF

J gene: TRBJ1-1
V gene: TRBV6-5
CDR3 length: 14
clone size: once
D gene: -
CDR3 DNA: TGTGCCAGCAGTTACGGCACAGGTGGGTTAGGGGCTTTCTTT
CDR3 protein: CASSYGTGGLGAFF

J gene: TRBJ2-7
V gene: TRBV7-2
CDR3 length: 14
clone size: -
D gene: -
CDR3 DNA: TGTGCCAGCACCTTATCTGAGGACTCCTACGAGCAGTACTTC
CDR3 protein: CASTLSEDSYEQYF

J gene: TRBJ1-5
V gene: TRBV7-2
CDR3 length: 13
clone size: -
D gene: TRBD1
CDR3 DNA: TGTGCCAGCAGCCCCCAGGGGGATCAGCCCCAGCATTTT
CDR3 protein: CASSPQGDQPQHF

J gene: TRBJ2-7
V gene: TRBV6-5
CDR3 length: 14
clone size: -
D gene: TRBD1
CDR3 DNA: TGTGCCAGCAGTGAGACCGGGACAGGCTACGAGCAGTACTTC
CDR3 protein: CASSETGTGYEQYF

J gene: TRBJ2-1
V gene: TRBV27
CDR3 length: 18
clone size: once
D gene: -
CDR3 DNA: TGTGCCAGCAGTTTCGGCGGACTGAGCTCTCCAACCTACAATGAGCAGTTCTTC
CDR3 protein: CASSFGGLSSPTYNEQFF

J gene: TRBJ1-2
V gene: TRBV7-9
CDR3 length: 13
clone size: -
D gene: -
CDR3 DNA: TGTGCCAGCAGCCGAATAGGACAGCCGGGCTACACCTTC
CDR3 protein: CASSRIGQPGYTF

J gene: TRBJ1-2
V gene: TRBV5-1
CDR3 length: 15
clone size: -
D gene: TRBD1
CDR3 DNA: TGCGCCAGCAGCTTGGTCCCGGACAGGGGAGTCGGCTACACCTTC
CDR3 protein: CASSLVPDRGVGYTF

J gene: TRBJ2-1
V gene: TRBV5-1
CDR3 length: 15
clone size: -
D gene: -
CDR3 DNA: TGCGCCAGCAGCTTACCCGGGGGAATATACAATGAGCAGTTCTTC
CDR3 protein: CASSLPGGIYNEQFF

J gene: TRBJ1-5
V gene: TRBV28
CDR3 length: 16
clone size: -
D gene: TRBD1
CDR3 DNA: TGTGCCACCACCACTTCTAGACAGGGGGTCGATCAGCCCCAGCATTTT
CDR3 protein: CATTTSRQGVDQPQHF

J gene: TRBJ1-5
V gene: TRBV5-1
CDR3 length: 14
clone size: -
D gene: TRBD1
CDR3 DNA: TGCGCCAGCAGCTTGACAGGGGAATATCAGCCCCAGCATTTT
CDR3 protein: CASSLTGEYQPQHF

J gene: TRBJ1-3
V gene: TRBV18
CDR3 length: 16
clone size: -
D gene: -
CDR3 DNA: TGTGCCAGCTCACGTTCCGGGGTTGACTCTGGAAACACCATATATTTT
CDR3 protein: CASSRSGVDSGNTIYF

J gene: TRBJ1-1
V gene: TRBV7-8
CDR3 length: 15
clone size: -
D gene: TRBD1
CDR3 DNA: TGTGCCAGCAGCTTAGCGCGAGACAGGGCTTTTGAAGCTTTCTTT
CDR3 protein: CASSLARDRAFEAFF

J gene: TRBJ2-6
V gene: TRBV10-1
CDR3 length: 13
clone size: -
D gene: -
CDR3 DNA: TGCGCCAGCAGCTTATCTGGGGCCAACGTCCTGACTTTC
CDR3 protein: CASSLSGANVLTF

J gene: TRBJ2-3
V gene: TRBV10-3
CDR3 length: 14
clone size: -
D gene: -
CDR3 DNA: TGTGCCATCAGTGAGTCGGTAGCCACAGATACGCAGTATTTT
CDR3 protein: CAISESVATDTQYF

J gene: TRBJ1-3
V gene: TRBV7-6
CDR3 length: 15
clone size: -
D gene: -
CDR3 DNA: TGTGCCAGCAGCTTAGACTCCCCCCGGGGAAACACCATATATTTT
CDR3 protein: CASSLDSPRGNTIYF

J gene: TRBJ2-2
V gene: TRBV4-3
CDR3 length: 18
clone size: -
D gene: TRBD1
CDR3 DNA: TGCGCCAGCAGCCGTTCCGTCGCAGGGGGCGTGGACACCGGGGAGCTGTTTTTT
CDR3 protein: CASSRSVAGGVDTGELFF

J gene: TRBJ2-1
V gene: TRBV5-4
CDR3 length: 17
clone size: -
D gene: TRBD2
CDR3 DNA: TGTGCCAGCAGCTTGGACCCTAGCGGGAGGTCCTACAATGAGCAGTTCTTC
CDR3 protein: CASSLDPSGRSYNEQFF

J gene: TRBJ2-5
V gene: TRBV9
CDR3 length: 15
clone size: -
D gene: TRBD1
CDR3 DNA: TGTGCCAGCAGCGGAAGACAGGGGGCGTGGGAGACCCAGTACTTC
CDR3 protein: CASSGRQGAWETQYF

J gene: TRBJ1-1
V gene: TRBV11-2
CDR3 length: 13
clone size: -
D gene: -
CDR3 DNA: TGTGCCAGCAGCACAGACAAACACACTGAAGCTTTCTTT
CDR3 protein: CASSTDKHTEAFF

J gene: TRBJ1-2
V gene: TRBV18
CDR3 length: 16
clone size: -
D gene: TRBD1
CDR3 DNA: TGTGCCAGCTCACCCGAAGGGGGCGGTGGAAGCTATGGCTACACCTTC
CDR3 protein: CASSPEGGGGSYGYTF

J gene: TRBJ2-1
V gene: TRBV5-6
CDR3 length: 15
clone size: -
D gene: TRBD1
CDR3 DNA: TGTGCCAGCAGCGGGGGACAGGGGGCCTACAATGAGCAGTTCTTC
CDR3 protein: CASSGGQGAYNEQFF

J gene: TRBJ1-5
V gene: TRBV19
CDR3 length: 14
clone size: -
D gene: -
CDR3 DNA: TGTGCCAGTAGTATACAGGCAAACTATCAGCCCCAGCATTTT
CDR3 protein: CASSIQANYQPQHF

J gene: TRBJ1-2
V gene: TRBV29-1
CDR3 length: 14
clone size: -
D gene: -
CDR3 DNA: TGCAGCGTTGATAGCGGATCAAATAACTATGGCTACACCTTC
CDR3 protein: CSVDSGSNNYGYTF

J gene: TRBJ1-1
V gene: TRBV14
CDR3 length: 14
clone size: once
D gene: -
CDR3 DNA: TGTGCCAGCAGCCATCAGGCTCTGAGCACTGAAGCTTTCTTT
CDR3 protein: CASSHQALSTEAFF

J gene: TRBJ1-5
V gene: TRBV2
CDR3 length: 14
clone size: -
D gene: -
CDR3 DNA: TGTGCCAGCAGTGAAATCGGTCGGAATCAGCCCCAGCATTTT
CDR3 protein: CASSEIGRNQPQHF

J gene: TRBJ2-1
V gene: TRBV5-4
CDR3 length: 15
clone size: -
D gene: TRBD2
CDR3 DNA: TGTGCCAGCGGCCCAACAGCGGGAGTAGGTAATGAGCAGTTCTTC
CDR3 protein: CASGPTAGVGNEQFF

J gene: TRBJ1-3
V gene: TRBV7-9
CDR3 length: 15
clone size: -
D gene: TRBD1
CDR3 DNA: TGTGCCACGCAGAAAGGGACAGGCTCTGGAAACACCATATATTTT
CDR3 protein: CATQKGTGSGNTIYF

J gene: TRBJ1-5
V gene: TRBV30
CDR3 length: 14
clone size: -
D gene: -
CDR3 DNA: TGTGCCTGGAGTGTATGGGGGGGGCATCAGCCCCAGCATTTT
CDR3 protein: CAWSVWGGHQPQHF

J gene: TRBJ1-1
V gene: TRBV5-8
CDR3 length: 14
clone size: -
D gene: TRBD1
CDR3 DNA: TGTGCCAGCAGCCCCGGACAGGGGAACACTGAAGCTTTCTTT
CDR3 protein: CASSPGQGNTEAFF

J gene: TRBJ2-1
V gene: TRBV7-2
CDR3 length: 15
clone size: -
D gene: TRBD1
CDR3 DNA: TGTGCCAGCAGCACTTCCGGGACAGGGTACAATGAGCAGTTCTTC
CDR3 protein: CASSTSGTGYNEQFF

J gene: TRBJ1-1
V gene: TRBV7-3
CDR3 length: 15
clone size: -
D gene: TRBD1
CDR3 DNA: TGTGCCAGCAGCTTAACCCACAGGGGAGTCACTGAAGCTTTCTTT
CDR3 protein: CASSLTHRGVTEAFF

J gene: TRBJ1-1
V gene: TRBV5-1
CDR3 length: 13
clone size: -
D gene: TRBD1
CDR3 DNA: TGCGCCAGCAGCTTGGGGACAGGCACTGAAGCTTTCTTT
CDR3 protein: CASSLGTGTEAFF

J gene: TRBJ2-1
V gene: TRBV30
CDR3 length: 20
clone size: -
D gene: TRBD1
CDR3 DNA: TGTGCCTGGAGTGTCTACGGGACAGGGGATGCTTGGAACTTCTACAATGAGCAGTTCTTC
CDR3 protein: CAWSVYGTGDAWNFYNEQFF

J gene: TRBJ2-1
V gene: TRBV27
CDR3 length: 14
clone size: -
D gene: -
CDR3 DNA: TGTGCCAGCAGTGGCGGGGTGCGCTACAATGAGCAGTTCTTC
CDR3 protein: CASSGGVRYNEQFF

J gene: TRBJ2-1
V gene: TRBV5-6
CDR3 length: 15
clone size: -
D gene: -
CDR3 DNA: TGTGCCAGCAGCCCGTTCGGGGGTTCCTACAATGAGCAGTTCTTC
CDR3 protein: CASSPFGGSYNEQFF

J gene: TRBJ2-3
V gene: TRBV30
CDR3 length: 13
clone size: -
D gene: -
CDR3 DNA: TGTGCCTCCACTAGAGAAAACACAGATACGCAGTATTTT
CDR3 protein: CASTRENTDTQYF

J gene: TRBJ2-7
V gene: TRBV29-1
CDR3 length: 14
clone size: -
D gene: TRBD2
CDR3 DNA: TGCAGCGCCGGGCGGGCTAGCGGGGAATACGAGCAGTACTTC
CDR3 protein: CSAGRASGEYEQYF

J gene: TRBJ2-5
V gene: TRBV10-3
CDR3 length: 13
clone size: -
D gene: TRBD1
CDR3 DNA: TGTGCCATCGGGCAGGGGGATCAAGAGACCCAGTACTTC
CDR3 protein: CAIGQGDQETQYF

J gene: TRBJ1-4
V gene: TRBV5-1
CDR3 length: 14
clone size: -
D gene: TRBD1
CDR3 DNA: TGCGCCAGCAGCTTTAGGGGACAGGGAAGGGAACTGTTTTTT
CDR3 protein: CASSFRGQGRELFF

J gene: TRBJ2-7
V gene: TRBV5-5
CDR3 length: 15
clone size: -
D gene: -
CDR3 DNA: TGTGCCAGCACCTATTATCTGGGAGAGGCTTACGAGCAGTACTTC
CDR3 protein: CASTYYLGEAYEQYF

J gene: TRBJ2-1
V gene: TRBV27
CDR3 length: 14
clone size: once
D gene: -
CDR3 DNA: TGTGCCAGCAGTTTCCCGCAGAGGCACAATGAGCAGTTCTTC
CDR3 protein: CASSFPQRHNEQFF

J gene: TRBJ2-3
V gene: TRBV18
CDR3 length: 15
clone size: -
D gene: TRBD2
CDR3 DNA: TGTGCCAGCTCACCTCTTCCTAGCGGGGGAGATACGCAGTATTTT
CDR3 protein: CASSPLPSGGDTQYF

J gene: TRBJ1-1
V gene: TRBV6-4
CDR3 length: 13
clone size: once
D gene: -
CDR3 DNA: TGTGCCAGCAGCGAGGACAGTTACACTGAAGCTTTCTTT
CDR3 protein: CASSEDSYTEAFF

J gene: TRBJ2-7
V gene: TRBV30
CDR3 length: 15
clone size: -
D gene: -
CDR3 DNA: TGTGCCTCCCAGACTAGTTCAAGTGGTTCTTACGAGCAGTACTTC
CDR3 protein: CASQTSSSGSYEQYF

J gene: TRBJ2-2
V gene: TRBV19
CDR3 length: 11
clone size: -
D gene: -
CDR3 DNA: TGTGCCAGTAGTATCTCCGGGGAGCTGTTTTTT
CDR3 protein: CASSISGELFF

J gene: TRBJ2-3
V gene: TRBV11-2
CDR3 length: 16
clone size: -
D gene: TRBD2
CDR3 DNA: TGTGCCAGCAGCCCGGGACTAGCGGGAAGCACAGATACGCAGTATTTT
CDR3 protein: CASSPGLAGSTDTQYF

J gene: TRBJ2-1
V gene: TRBV7-8
CDR3 length: 16
clone size: -
D gene: TRBD1
CDR3 DNA: TGTGCCAGCAGCTTAGGGGGAGGACAGGGTCGGGATGAGCAGTTCTTC
CDR3 protein: CASSLGGGQGRDEQFF

J gene: TRBJ1-1
V gene: TRBV9
CDR3 length: 16
clone size: -
D gene: TRBD1
CDR3 DNA: TGTGCCAGCAGCATTCCTCAAGGGGGCCTGGACACTGAAGCTTTCTTT
CDR3 protein: CASSIPQGGLDTEAFF

J gene: TRBJ2-1
V gene: TRBV7-2
CDR3 length: 16
clone size: -
D gene: TRBD1
CDR3 DNA: TGTGCCAGCAGCTTCTATGCCGGGACAGGGGCAAATGAGCAGTTCTTC
CDR3 protein: CASSFYAGTGANEQFF

J gene: TRBJ1-1
V gene: TRBV11-2
CDR3 length: 15
clone size: -
D gene: -
CDR3 DNA: TGTGCCAGCAGCTTTTTCAGGACACCGAACACTGAAGCTTTCTTT
CDR3 protein: CASSFFRTPNTEAFF

J gene: TRBJ1-2
V gene: TRBV11-2
CDR3 length: 15
clone size: -
D gene: -
CDR3 DNA: TGTGCCAGCAGCTCCCCGGGATCCCTTCTCTATGGCTACACCTTC
CDR3 protein: CASSSPGSLLYGYTF

J gene: TRBJ1-1
V gene: TRBV5-1
CDR3 length: 15
clone size: few
D gene: TRBD1
CDR3 DNA: TGCGCCAGCAGCCCGGGACAGGCGCCCTTGGCTGAAGCTTTCTTT
CDR3 protein: CASSPGQAPLAEAFF

J gene: TRBJ1-5
V gene: TRBV6-5
CDR3 length: 12
clone size: -
D gene: -
CDR3 DNA: TGTGCCAGCAGCAGCGCAGATCAGCCCCAGCATTTT
CDR3 protein: CASSSADQPQHF

J gene: TRBJ2-7
V gene: TRBV18
CDR3 length: 13
clone size: -
D gene: TRBD1
CDR3 DNA: TGTGCCAGCTCAGGACAGGGGAACTACGAGCAGTACTTC
CDR3 protein: CASSGQGNYEQYF

J gene: TRBJ1-1
V gene: TRBV6-5
CDR3 length: 15
clone size: -
D gene: -
CDR3 DNA: TGTGCCAGCAGTTACTCGACACATCTGAACACTGAAGCTTTCTTT
CDR3 protein: CASSYSTHLNTEAFF

J gene: TRBJ1-1
V gene: TRBV7-8
CDR3 length: 18
clone size: -
D gene: TRBD1
CDR3 DNA: TGTGCCAGCAGCTTTATGAGGGACAGGGGGCATAGGAACACTGAAGCTTTCTTT
CDR3 protein: CASSFMRDRGHRNTEAFF

J gene: TRBJ1-2
V gene: TRBV7-2
CDR3 length: 15
clone size: -
D gene: -
CDR3 DNA: TGTGCCAGCAGCTTAGGGACAGAAGCTAACTATGGCTACACCTTC
CDR3 protein: CASSLGTEANYGYTF